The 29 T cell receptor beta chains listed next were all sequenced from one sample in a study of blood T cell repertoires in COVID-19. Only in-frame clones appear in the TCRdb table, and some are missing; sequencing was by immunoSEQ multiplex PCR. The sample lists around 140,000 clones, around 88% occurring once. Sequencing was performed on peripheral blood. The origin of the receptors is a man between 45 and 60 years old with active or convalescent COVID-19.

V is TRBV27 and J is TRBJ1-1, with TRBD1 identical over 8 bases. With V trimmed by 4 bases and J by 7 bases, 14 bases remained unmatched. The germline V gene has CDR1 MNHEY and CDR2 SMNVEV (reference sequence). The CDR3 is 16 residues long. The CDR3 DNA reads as TGTGCCAGCAGTTCTTCCCCCGGACAGGGACTATTTGAAGCTTTCTTT. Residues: CASSSSPGQGLFEAFF.

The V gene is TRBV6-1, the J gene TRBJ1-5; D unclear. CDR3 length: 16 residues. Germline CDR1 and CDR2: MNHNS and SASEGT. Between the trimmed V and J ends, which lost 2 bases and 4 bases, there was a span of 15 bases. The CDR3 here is CASSEYDLGRNQPQHF. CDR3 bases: TGTGCCAGCAGTGAATACGACCTAGGGAGGAATCAGCCCCAGCATTTT.

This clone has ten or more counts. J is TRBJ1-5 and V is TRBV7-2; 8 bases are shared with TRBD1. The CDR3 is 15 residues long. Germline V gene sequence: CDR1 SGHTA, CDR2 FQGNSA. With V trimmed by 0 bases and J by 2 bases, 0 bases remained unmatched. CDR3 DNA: TGTGCCAGCAGCTTAGCGACAGGGGGCAATCAGCCCCAGCATTTT. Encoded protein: CASSLATGGNQPQHF.

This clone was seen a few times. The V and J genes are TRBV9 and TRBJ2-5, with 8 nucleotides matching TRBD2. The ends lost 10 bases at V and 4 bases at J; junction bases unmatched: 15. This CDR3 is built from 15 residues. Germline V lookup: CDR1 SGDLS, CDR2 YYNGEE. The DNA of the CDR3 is TGTGCCCCCAGCGTAGACGGGGCGGGGGGAGAGACCCAGTACTTC. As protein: CAPSVDGAGGETQYF. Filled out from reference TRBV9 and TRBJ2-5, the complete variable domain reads DSGVTQTPKHLITATGQRVTLRCSPRSGDLSVYWYQQSLDQGLQFLIQYYNGEERAKGNILERFSAQQFPDLHSELNLSSLELGDSALYFCAPSVDGAGGETQYFGPGTRLLVL.

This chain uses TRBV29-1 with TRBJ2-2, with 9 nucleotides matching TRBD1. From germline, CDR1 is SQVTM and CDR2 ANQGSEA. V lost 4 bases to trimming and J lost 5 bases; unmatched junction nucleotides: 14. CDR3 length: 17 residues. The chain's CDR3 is CSVGEAVDRGFTGELFF. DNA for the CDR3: TGCAGCGTTGGGGAGGCCGTAGACAGGGGGTTTACCGGGGAGCTGTTTTTT.

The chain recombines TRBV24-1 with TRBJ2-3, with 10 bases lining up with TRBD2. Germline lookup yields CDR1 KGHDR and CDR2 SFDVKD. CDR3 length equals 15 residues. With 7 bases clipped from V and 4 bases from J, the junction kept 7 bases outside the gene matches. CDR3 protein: CATSVPGLASDTQYF. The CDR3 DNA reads TGTGCCACCAGCGTCCCGGGACTAGCGTCAGATACGCAGTATTTT.

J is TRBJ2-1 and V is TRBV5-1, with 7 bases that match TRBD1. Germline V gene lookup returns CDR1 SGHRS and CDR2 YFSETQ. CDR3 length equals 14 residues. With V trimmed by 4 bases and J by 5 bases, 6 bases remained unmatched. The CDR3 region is CASSQGTVNNEQFF. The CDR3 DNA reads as TGCGCCAGCAGCCAAGGGACAGTAAACAATGAGCAGTTCTTC.

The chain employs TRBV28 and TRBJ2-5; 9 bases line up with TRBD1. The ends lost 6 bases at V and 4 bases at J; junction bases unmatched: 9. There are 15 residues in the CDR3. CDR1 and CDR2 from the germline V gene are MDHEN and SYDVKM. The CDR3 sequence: CASRSQGARRETQYF. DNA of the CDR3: TGTGCCAGCAGATCACAGGGGGCGCGTAGAGAGACCCAGTACTTC.

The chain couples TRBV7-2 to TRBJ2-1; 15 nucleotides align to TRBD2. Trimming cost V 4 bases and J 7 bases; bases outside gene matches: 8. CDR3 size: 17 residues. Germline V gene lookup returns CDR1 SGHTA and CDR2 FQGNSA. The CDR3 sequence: CASSSRGTSGRNNEQFF. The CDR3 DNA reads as TGTGCCAGCAGCTCCCGAGGGACTAGCGGGAGGAATAATGAGCAGTTCTTC.

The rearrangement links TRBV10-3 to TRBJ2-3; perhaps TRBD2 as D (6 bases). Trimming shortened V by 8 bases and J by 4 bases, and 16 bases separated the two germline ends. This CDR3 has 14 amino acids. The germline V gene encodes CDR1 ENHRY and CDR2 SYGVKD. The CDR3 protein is CAIQRPGGSDTQYF. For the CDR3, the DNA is TGTGCCATCCAGAGACCCGGGGGTTCAGATACGCAGTATTTT.

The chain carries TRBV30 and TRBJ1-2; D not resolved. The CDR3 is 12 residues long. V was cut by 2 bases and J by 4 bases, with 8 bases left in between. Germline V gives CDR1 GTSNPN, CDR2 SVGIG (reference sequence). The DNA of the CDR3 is TGTGCCTGGAGTCAGAGGGCCTATGGCTACACCTTC. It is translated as CAWSQRAYGYTF.

This CDR3 reads CATQGVDSNQPQHF. The CDR3 DNA is TGTGCCACCCAAGGAGTGGATAGCAATCAGCCCCAGCATTTT. V and J are TRBV24-1 and TRBJ1-5; D is undetermined. The CDR3 length is 14 residues. The V end lost 9 bases, the J end lost 0 bases, and 11 bases lay between the germline ends. The V gene's germline CDR1 is KGHDR and CDR2 SFDVKD.

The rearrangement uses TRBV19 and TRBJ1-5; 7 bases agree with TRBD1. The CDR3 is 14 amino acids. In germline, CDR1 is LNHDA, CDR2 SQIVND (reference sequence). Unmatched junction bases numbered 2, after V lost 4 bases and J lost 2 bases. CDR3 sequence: CASSNDRGNQPQHF. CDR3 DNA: TGTGCCAGTAGTAACGACAGGGGCAATCAGCCCCAGCATTTT.

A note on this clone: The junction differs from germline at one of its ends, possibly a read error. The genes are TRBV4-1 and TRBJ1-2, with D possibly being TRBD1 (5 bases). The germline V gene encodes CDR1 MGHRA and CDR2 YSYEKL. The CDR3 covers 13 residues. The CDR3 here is CASSASGLGKGAF. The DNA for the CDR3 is TGCGCCAGCAGCGCTTCCGGTCTGGGTAAAGGGGCCTTC.

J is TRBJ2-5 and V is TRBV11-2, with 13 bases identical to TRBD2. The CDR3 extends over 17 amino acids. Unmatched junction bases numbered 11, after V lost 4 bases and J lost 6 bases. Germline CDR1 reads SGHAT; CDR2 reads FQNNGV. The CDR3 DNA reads TGTGCCAGCAGCTATAGGGGGACTAGCGGGGTTCTACAGACCCAGTACTTC. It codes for CASSYRGTSGVLQTQYF.

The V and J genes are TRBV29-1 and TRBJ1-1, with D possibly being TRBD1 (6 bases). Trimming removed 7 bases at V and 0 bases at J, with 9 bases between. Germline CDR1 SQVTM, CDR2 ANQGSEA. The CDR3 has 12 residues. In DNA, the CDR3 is TGCAGCGCTGGACAGTTGAACACTGAAGCTTTCTTT. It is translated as CSAGQLNTEAFF.

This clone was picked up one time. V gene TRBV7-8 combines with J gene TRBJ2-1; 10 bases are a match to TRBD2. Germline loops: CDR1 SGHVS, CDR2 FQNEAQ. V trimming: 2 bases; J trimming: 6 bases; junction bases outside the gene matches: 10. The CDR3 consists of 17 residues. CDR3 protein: CASSLRTRASGSNEQFF. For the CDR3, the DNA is TGTGCCAGCAGCTTAAGGACACGGGCTAGCGGGAGCAATGAGCAGTTCTTC.

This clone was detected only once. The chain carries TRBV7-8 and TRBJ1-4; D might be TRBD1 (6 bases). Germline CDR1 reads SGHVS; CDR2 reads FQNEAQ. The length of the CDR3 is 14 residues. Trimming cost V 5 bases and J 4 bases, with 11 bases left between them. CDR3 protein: CASSAGTNNEKLFF. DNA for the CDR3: TGTGCCAGCAGCGCAGGGACAAATAATGAAAAACTGTTTTTT.

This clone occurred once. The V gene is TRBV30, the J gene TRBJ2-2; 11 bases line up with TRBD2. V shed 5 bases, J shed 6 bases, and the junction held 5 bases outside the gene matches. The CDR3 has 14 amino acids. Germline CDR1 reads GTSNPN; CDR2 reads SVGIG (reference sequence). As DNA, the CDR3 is TGTGCCTGGGAACTAGCGGGAGTGGCCGGGGAGCTGTTTTTT. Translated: CAWELAGVAGELFF.

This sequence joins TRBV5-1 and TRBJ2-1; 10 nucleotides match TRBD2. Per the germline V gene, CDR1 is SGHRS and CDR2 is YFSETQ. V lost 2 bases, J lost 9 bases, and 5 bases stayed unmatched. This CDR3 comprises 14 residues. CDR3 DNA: TGCGCCAGCAGCTTAGTAGCGGGAGGTTTTGAGCAGTTCTTC. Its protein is CASSLVAGGFEQFF.

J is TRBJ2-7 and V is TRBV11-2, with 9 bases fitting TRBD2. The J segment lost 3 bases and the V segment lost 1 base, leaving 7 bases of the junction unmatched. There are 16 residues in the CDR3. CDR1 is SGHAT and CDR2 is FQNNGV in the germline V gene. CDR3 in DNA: TGTGCCAGCAGCTTAGTCGCCCAGCGGGGGGACTACGAGCAGTACTTC. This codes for CASSLVAQRGDYEQYF.

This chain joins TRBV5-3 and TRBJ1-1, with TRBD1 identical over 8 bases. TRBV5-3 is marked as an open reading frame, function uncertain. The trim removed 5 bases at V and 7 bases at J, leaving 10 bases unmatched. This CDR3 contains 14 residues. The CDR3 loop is CARRDRDRPFEAFF. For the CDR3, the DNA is TGTGCCAGAAGAGATCGGGACAGGCCGTTTGAAGCTTTCTTT.

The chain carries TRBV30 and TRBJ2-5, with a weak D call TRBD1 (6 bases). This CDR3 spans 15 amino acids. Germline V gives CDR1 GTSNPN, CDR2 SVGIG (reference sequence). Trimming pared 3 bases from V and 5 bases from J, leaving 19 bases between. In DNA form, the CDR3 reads TGTGCCTGGAGCCCACGGTTAGGGGGTATGGAGACCCAGTACTTC. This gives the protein CAWSPRLGGMETQYF.

The CDR3: CASSQQLTGEGYTF. The CDR3 coding sequence is TGTGCCAGCAGCCAACAGCTAACAGGGGAGGGCTACACCTTC. The chain recombines TRBV16 with TRBJ1-2, with 7 bases aligning to TRBD1. The CDR3 covers 14 residues. Trimming took 2 bases from V and 8 from J; bases not matched to a gene: 8. Germline CDR1 KGHSY, CDR2 FQNENV.

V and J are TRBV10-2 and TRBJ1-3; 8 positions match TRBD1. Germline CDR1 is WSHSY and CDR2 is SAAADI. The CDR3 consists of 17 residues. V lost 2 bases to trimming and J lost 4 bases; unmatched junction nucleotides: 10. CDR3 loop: CASSEAHDRGRGNTIYF. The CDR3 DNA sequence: TGCGCCAGCAGTGAGGCCCACGACAGGGGAAGGGGAAACACCATATATTTT.

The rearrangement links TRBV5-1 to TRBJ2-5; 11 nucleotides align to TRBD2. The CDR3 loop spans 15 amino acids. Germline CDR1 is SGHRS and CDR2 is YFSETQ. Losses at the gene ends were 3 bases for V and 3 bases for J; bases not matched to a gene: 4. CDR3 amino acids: CASSSLAGGEETQYF. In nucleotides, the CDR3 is TGCGCCAGCAGCTCGTTAGCGGGAGGGGAAGAGACCCAGTACTTC.

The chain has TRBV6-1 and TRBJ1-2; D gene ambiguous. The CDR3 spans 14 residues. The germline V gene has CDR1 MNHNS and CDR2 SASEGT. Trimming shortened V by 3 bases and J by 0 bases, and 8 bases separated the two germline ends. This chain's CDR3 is CASSEGLANYGYTF. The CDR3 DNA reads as TGTGCCAGCAGTGAGGGCTTAGCTAACTATGGCTACACCTTC.

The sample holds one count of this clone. CDR3 in DNA: TGCAGTGCTAGTGGACAGGTTAGGAATGAGCAGTTCTTC. It is translated as CSASGQVRNEQFF. The chain employs TRBV20-1 and TRBJ2-1; 7 positions agree with TRBD1. Germline CDR1 and CDR2: DFQATT and SNEGSKA (reference sequence). With 3 bases clipped from V and 7 bases from J, the junction kept 6 bases outside the gene matches. The CDR3 covers 13 residues.

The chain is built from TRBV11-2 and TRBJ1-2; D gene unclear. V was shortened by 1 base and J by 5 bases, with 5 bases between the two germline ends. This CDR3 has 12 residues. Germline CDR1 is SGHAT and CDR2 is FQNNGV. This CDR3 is CASSLAGYGYTF. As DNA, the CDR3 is TGTGCCAGCAGCTTAGCCGGGTATGGCTACACCTTC.